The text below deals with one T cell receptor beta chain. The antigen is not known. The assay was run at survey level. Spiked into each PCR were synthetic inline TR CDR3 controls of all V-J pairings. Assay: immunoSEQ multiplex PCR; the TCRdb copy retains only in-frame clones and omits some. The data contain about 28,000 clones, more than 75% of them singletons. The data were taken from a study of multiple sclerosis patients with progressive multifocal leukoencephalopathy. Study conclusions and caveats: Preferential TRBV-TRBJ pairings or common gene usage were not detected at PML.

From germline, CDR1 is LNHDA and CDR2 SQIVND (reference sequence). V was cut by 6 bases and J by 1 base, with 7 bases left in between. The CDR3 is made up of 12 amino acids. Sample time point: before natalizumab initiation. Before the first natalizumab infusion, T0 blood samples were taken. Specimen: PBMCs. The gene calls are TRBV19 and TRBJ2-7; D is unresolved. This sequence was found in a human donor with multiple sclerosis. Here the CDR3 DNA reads TGTGCCAGTAGCTCACCTTCCTACGAGCAGTACTTC. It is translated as CASSSPSYEQYF.